This T cell receptor (beta chain) came from a study of OX40 agonist ivuxolimab in advanced cancers. Overall study: People in dose escalation had one of these cancers: hepatocellular carcinoma, melanoma, renal cell or head and neck cancer. Partial responses were observed in three patients, of whom one had hepatocellular carcinoma and two had cutaneous melanoma. Whole-study findings and limits: The antigen specificity of the peripheral T cells (those that were expanded) was not determined. CD4+ and CD8+ T cells in blood underwent clonal expansion by week 6 at 0.1 to 3.0 mg/kg.

V gave up 6 bases and J gave up 5 bases; unmatched junction bases: 18. Germline V gives CDR1 WNHNN, CDR2 SYGVQD (reference sequence). The CDR3 contains 18 residues. Remarks on this clone: The antigen is undetermined.

This table comes from immunoSEQ multiplex PCR, and its TCRdb copy is limited to in-frame clones, with some not included. The table lists tens of thousands of clones, 85% to 90% of them singletons. The TCR originated in an adult with an advanced solid tumor such as melanoma, head and neck, liver or kidney cancer. The specimen comprised CD4+ or CD8+ T cells sorted from blood, sampled in a trial of the OX40 agonist ivuxolimab. This chain connects TRBV10-1 to TRBJ2-5; TRBD1 aligns across 10 bases. The CDR3 sequence: CASRGFIRTGGSWETQYF. The DNA of the CDR3 is TGCGCCAGCAGAGGCTTTATCAGGACAGGGGGATCTTGGGAGACCCAGTACTTC.